Listed here is a single T cell receptor beta chain. This CDR3 comprises 15 residues. Trimming pared 2 bases from V and 7 bases from J, leaving 16 bases between. The germline V gene encodes CDR1 SGHKS and CDR2 YYEKEE (reference sequence). These data originate in a study of blood T cell repertoires in COVID-19. Study overall: Spain, Italy and the United States supplied samples that represented acute and convalescent COVID-19.

As originally analysed: Reference gene primer amplification in the assay estimated nucleated cell counts. Data came from immunoSEQ multiplex PCR; TCRdb stores just in-frame clones and leaves some out. The D gene and trimming were derived from the DNA, and the V and J assignments and clone size from that table. The sample lists about 150,000 clones, more than 75% occurring once. The chain has TRBV5-5 and TRBJ1-5, with D possibly matching TRBD1 (6 bases). Sequencing was carried out using peripheral blood. This receptor was obtained from a woman aged 55 to 70 with COVID-19, enrolled during active disease. The CDR3 nucleotides read TGTGCCAGCAGCTTCGATTGGACAGTGGGCCAGCCCCAGCATTTT. Residues: CASSFDWTVGQPQHF.